A selection of T cell receptor beta chains follows, all from one sample in a study of blood T cell repertoires in COVID-19. Assay used: immunoSEQ multiplex PCR; TCRdb lists only in-frame clones, some missing. The repertoire includes 120,000 to 150,000 clones, 80% to 90% of them detected once, and more than 7.5% sits in the top ten. The specimen sequenced was peripheral blood. Receptor source: a woman in her sixties or seventies with COVID-19, enrolled during active disease. Both conserved end residues are part of each CDR3. Each record gives: D gene, V gene, clone size, J gene, CDR3 protein, CDR3 DNA. The D gene is left open where the match is weak. Expanded clones are given a class, and other clones once, few, many or no size at all.

>NA|TRBV7-2|NA|TRBJ1-1
CASSLGGLSDNEAFF
TGTGCCAGCAGCTTGGGGGGGCTCTCTGATAATGAAGCTTTCTTT
>TRBD2|TRBV4-2|NA|TRBJ2-5
CASSQESSGLAGGETQYF
TGTGCCAGCAGCCAAGAATCGTCCGGGCTAGCGGGCGGGGAGACCCAGTACTTC
>NA|TRBV6-6|NA|TRBJ1-1
CASHPGGMNTEAFF
TGTGCCAGCCATCCCGGGGGTATGAACACTGAAGCTTTCTTT
>NA|TRBV5-6|NA|TRBJ1-2
CASSLALSPMTGYGYTF
TGTGCCAGCAGCTTGGCCCTCTCTCCTATGACGGGCTATGGCTACACCTTC
>TRBD1|TRBV5-4|once|TRBJ2-5
CATQQVGQEGTQYF
TGTGCCACTCAACAAGTGGGACAGGAGGGGACCCAGTACTTC
>NA|TRBV6-6|NA|TRBJ1-1
CASSYSTDTEAFF
TGTGCCAGCAGTTACTCCACAGACACTGAAGCTTTCTTT
>NA|TRBV4-2|NA|TRBJ2-7
CASSQSTGEQYF
TGTGCCAGCAGCCAAAGCACAGGAGAGCAGTACTTC
>TRBD1|TRBV4-1|NA|TRBJ1-2
CASSQGTGSRGYTF
TGCGCCAGCAGCCAAGGGACAGGGTCTAGGGGCTACACCTTC
>TRBD2|TRBV6-4|NA|TRBJ2-2
CASSGRGGLERFNTGELFF
TGTGCCAGCAGTGGACGGGGGGGCCTTGAGCGGTTTAACACCGGGGAGCTGTTTTTT
>NA|TRBV19|NA|TRBJ2-7
CASSIDSGQSPYEQYF
TGTGCCAGTAGTATAGACTCCGGACAGTCTCCCTACGAGCAGTACTTC
>TRBD2|TRBV6-5|NA|TRBJ2-3
CASSPRGGGTDTQYF
TGTGCCAGCAGTCCTCGTGGGGGGGGCACAGATACGCAGTATTTT